This T cell receptor (beta chain) is from a study of technical replicates of blood from several donors. The protocol was immunoSEQ multiplex PCR, while the TCRdb copy is restricted to in-frame clones and leaves out a portion. In the table there are around 80,000 clones, around 90% of which are singletons. Trimming pared 2 bases from V and 3 bases from J, leaving 16 bases between. Germline CDR1 SGHTA, CDR2 FQGTGA. The CDR3 length is 16 residues. This TCR was recovered from a human donor in good health. What was sequenced was T cells isolated from PBMCs. This sequence joins TRBV7-3 and TRBJ1-1, with D maybe TRBD1 (5 bases). The CDR3 protein is CASSLGLGQGDTEAFF. The CDR3, as DNA: TGTGCCAGCAGCTTAGGTCTCGGGCAGGGTGACACTGAAGCTTTCTTT.